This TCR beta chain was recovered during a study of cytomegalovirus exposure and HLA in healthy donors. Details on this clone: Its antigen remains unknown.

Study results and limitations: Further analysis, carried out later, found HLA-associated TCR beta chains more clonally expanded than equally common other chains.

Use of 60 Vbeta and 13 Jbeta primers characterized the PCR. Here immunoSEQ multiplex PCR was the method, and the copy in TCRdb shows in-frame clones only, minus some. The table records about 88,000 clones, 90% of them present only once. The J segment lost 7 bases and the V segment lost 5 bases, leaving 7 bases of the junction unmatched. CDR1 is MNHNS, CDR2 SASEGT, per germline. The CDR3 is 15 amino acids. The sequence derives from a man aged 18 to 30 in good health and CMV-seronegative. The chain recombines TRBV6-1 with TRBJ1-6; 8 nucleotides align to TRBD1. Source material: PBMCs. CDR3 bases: TGTGCCAGCAGTCAGGACAGGGCCTTGAATTCACCCCTCCACTTT. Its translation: CASSQDRALNSPLHF.